This T cell receptor (beta chain) was observed in a study of blood T cell repertoires in COVID-19. Study at large: The study drew acute and convalescent COVID-19 samples from the United States, Italy and Spain. From T cells, B-cell-depleted T cells, or PBMCs came the material, which was cDNA or gDNA.

The CDR3 sequence is 12 residues long. CDR1 is MDHEN and CDR2 is SYDVKM in the germline V gene. The ends were cut back, 2 bases at V and 4 bases at J, with 5 bases in the middle. Using immunoSEQ multiplex PCR, the repertoire was profiled, and TCRdb retains in-frame clones only, with some absent. The data hold some 46,000 clones, with roughly 80% observed a single time. This TCR was recovered from a man between 60 and 70 years old with active COVID-19. Sequencing was performed on peripheral blood. The chain joins TRBV28 to TRBJ1-1, with D maybe TRBD1 (5 bases). The CDR3 sequence is CASSLDSTEAFF. For the CDR3, the DNA is TGTGCCAGCAGTTTAGACAGCACTGAAGCTTTCTTT.